The clone carrying this T cell receptor beta chain occurred a few times. The data were taken from a study of T-cell memory formation after mild COVID-19. The CDR3 runs to 15 residues. V lost 3 bases to trimming and J lost 2 bases, with 12 bases between them. The germline gives CDR1 ENHRY, CDR2 SYGVKD. Constant-segment primers and 5'RACE yielded cDNA libraries for TCR alpha and TCR beta, each carrying sample barcodes and UMIs. MiXCR, applied by TCRdb to the 5' RACE reads, yields one record per CDR3 protein. The sample shows 190,000 or so distinct CDR3 sequences, around 26% of them seen only once. The receptor was derived from an adult woman who had mild COVID-19 (a few samples of this study predate the infection). Cell type and time point are not known. Sequenced: PBMCs or a T cell subset sorted from them (not recorded which). J is TRBJ2-3 and V is TRBV10-3, with D perhaps matching TRBD1 or TRBD2 (5 bases each). CDR3 in amino acids: CAISEPGPYTDTQYF. The DNA for the CDR3 is TGTGCCATCAGTGAACCGGGACCCTACACAGATACGCAGTATTTT.